The clone carrying this TCR beta chain was seen only a few times. Its antigen remains unknown. Synthesis of TCR cDNA relied on 5'RACE template switching, which attached a universal primer site and UMIs. In TCRdb, the 5' RACE reads were re-called with MiXCR into one record per CDR3 protein. The table has some 500,000 distinct CDR3 sequences, about 13% seen once. V gave up 7 bases and J gave up 8 bases; unmatched junction bases: 10. The CDR3 length is 15 residues. CDR1 SGHTA and CDR2 FQGNSA come from the germline V gene. These data originate in a study of T cells after yellow fever vaccination. Overall study: Some fractions had low cell numbers, and these were prepared with SMART-Seq v4 Ultra Low Input.

General study findings and limits: Relatively few clonotypes were ones that appeared in both CD4 and CD8 compartments. Repertoires obtained by FACS sorting could include abundant clonotypes that entered as contaminants from the bulk population.

The sequencing used PBMCs, collected on the day of the yellow fever booster vaccination. The J gene is TRBJ2-1, the V gene TRBV7-2, with 11 bases matching TRBD2. The receptor was derived from a man aged 25 to 40 who received the YFV17D yellow fever vaccine. CDR3 sequence (DNA): TGTGCCAGCACCAATAGCGGGAGGGCCCTAGATGAGCAGTTCTTC. Its translation: CASTNSGRALDEQFF.